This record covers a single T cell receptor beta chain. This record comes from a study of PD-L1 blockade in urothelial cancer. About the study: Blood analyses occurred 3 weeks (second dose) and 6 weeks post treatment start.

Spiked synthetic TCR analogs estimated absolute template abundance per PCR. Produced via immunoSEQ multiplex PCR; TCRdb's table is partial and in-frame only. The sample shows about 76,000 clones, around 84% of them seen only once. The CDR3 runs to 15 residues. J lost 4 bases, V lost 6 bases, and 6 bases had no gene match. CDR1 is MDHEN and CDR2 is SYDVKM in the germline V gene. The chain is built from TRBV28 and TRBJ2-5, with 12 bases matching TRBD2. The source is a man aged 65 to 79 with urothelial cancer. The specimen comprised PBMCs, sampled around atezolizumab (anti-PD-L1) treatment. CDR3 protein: CASRTSGSGGETQYF. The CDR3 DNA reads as TGTGCCAGCAGGACTAGCGGGAGTGGAGGAGAGACCCAGTACTTC.